This entry describes one TCR beta chain. This sample was taken from a study of blood T cell repertoires in COVID-19. Study overall: The United States, Italy and Spain supplied acute and convalescent COVID-19 samples.

Data came from immunoSEQ multiplex PCR; TCRdb stores just in-frame clones and leaves some out. The profile shows a few hundred thousand clones, roughly 84% of them singletons. Sample: peripheral blood. The origin of this receptor is a human donor with COVID-19, enrolled during active disease. The donor label of this sample is uncertain.

The CDR3 reads CASSTSLGRGTYNEQFF. In DNA, the CDR3 is TGTGCCAGCAGTACCTCCCTGGGGCGGGGAACTTACAATGAGCAGTTCTTC. The chain recombines TRBV28 with TRBJ2-1; possible D gene TRBD2, 6 bases. Germline-derived CDR1 and CDR2 are MDHEN and SYDVKM. This CDR3 has 17 amino acids. Trimming pared 5 bases from V and 4 bases from J, leaving 21 bases between.